The 3 T cell receptor beta chains in this list originate from one sample, sequenced in a study of post-analysis software for immune sequencing data. Their antigens are not known. cDNA libraries of TCR beta carried unique molecular identifiers. TCRdb re-called the PCR reads through MiXCR, storing one row per CDR3 protein. The data contain 750,000 to 950,000 distinct CDR3 sequences, approximately 57% of them singletons. Study-wide findings and caveats: Controls had lower frequencies than patients of five TRBV segments, which included TRBV5-6, TRBV5-1 and TRBV20-1.

Sequenced material: blood. Receptors were obtained from a girl between 10 and 17 years old with multiple sclerosis.

The rearrangement links TRBV11-2 to TRBJ2-1; the D call may be TRBD1 or TRBD2 (5 bases each). The germline gives CDR1 SGHAT, CDR2 FQNNGV. V was trimmed by 5 bases and J by 2 bases, leaving 13 bases between them. CDR3 length equals 15 residues. CDR3 in amino acids: CASSRDRATYNEQFF. For the CDR3, the DNA is TGTGCCAGCAGCAGGGACCGGGCCACCTACAATGAGCAGTTCTTC.

There are a few counts of this clonotype. The chain combines TRBV9 with TRBJ1-2; TRBD1 agrees at 7 bases. With V trimmed by 0 bases and J by 10 bases, 12 bases remained unmatched. CDR3 size: 15 residues. Germline V gene lookup returns CDR1 SGDLS and CDR2 YYNGEE. This CDR3 is CASSVEPKTGSDYTF. The CDR3 DNA reads TGTGCCAGCAGCGTAGAACCCAAGACAGGGAGTGACTACACCTTC.

The chain has TRBV7-3 and TRBJ2-3; 14 nucleotides agree with TRBD2. The CDR3 covers 18 residues. V dropped 4 bases and J dropped 1; count of bases not matched to a gene: 7. Germline V lookup: CDR1 SGHTA, CDR2 FQGTGA. The CDR3 coding sequence is TGTGCCAGCAGCTCACAGGGACTAGCGGGAGCCGGCACAGATACGCAGTATTTT. Translation gives CASSSQGLAGAGTDTQYF.